This entry is about one T cell receptor (beta chain). The data were taken from a study of blood T cell repertoires in COVID-19. With 7 bases clipped from V and 6 bases from J, the junction kept 8 bases outside the gene matches. The V gene's germline CDR1 is MNHEY and CDR2 SVGAGI. There are 14 residues in the CDR3. Repertoires were generated with immunoSEQ multiplex PCR, while TCRdb's copy carries only in-frame clones and drops some. This table holds about 280,000 clones, 65% to 90% found once. V usage is TRBV6-5 and J usage is TRBJ1-5; 8 bases match TRBD1. This TCR was recovered from a man between 50 and 59 years old with active or convalescent COVID-19. The specimen sequenced was peripheral blood. CDR3 sequence: CASNNGQGTQPQHF. DNA of the CDR3: TGTGCCAGCAATAACGGACAGGGAACTCAGCCCCAGCATTTT.